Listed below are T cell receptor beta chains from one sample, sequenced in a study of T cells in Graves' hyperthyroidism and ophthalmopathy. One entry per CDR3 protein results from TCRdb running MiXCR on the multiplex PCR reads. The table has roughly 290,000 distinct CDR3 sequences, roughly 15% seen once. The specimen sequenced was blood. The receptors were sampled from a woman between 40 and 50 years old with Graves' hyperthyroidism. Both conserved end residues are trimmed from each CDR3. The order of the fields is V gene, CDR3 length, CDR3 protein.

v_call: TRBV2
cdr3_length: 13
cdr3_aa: ASSDVAIRSYEQY

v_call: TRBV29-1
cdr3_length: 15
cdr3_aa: SDGTSGSGLSSYEQY

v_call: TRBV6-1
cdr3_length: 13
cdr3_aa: ASSEGTARQRNIH

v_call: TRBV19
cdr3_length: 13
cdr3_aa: ASSTGTGGLETQY

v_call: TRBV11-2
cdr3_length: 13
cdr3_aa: ASSAYTSPRYGYT

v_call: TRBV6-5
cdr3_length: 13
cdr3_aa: ASSYSSPGTYGYT

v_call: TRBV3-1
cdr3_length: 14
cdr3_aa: ASSSRQLSTNYGYT

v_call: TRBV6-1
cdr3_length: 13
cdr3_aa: ASSAGTSGANEQF

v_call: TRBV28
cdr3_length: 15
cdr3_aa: ATFLSGGGKEGNEQF

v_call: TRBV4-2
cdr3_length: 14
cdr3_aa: ASSQSGLAGANEQY

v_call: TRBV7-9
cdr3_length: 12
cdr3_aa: ASSPGLSTDTQY

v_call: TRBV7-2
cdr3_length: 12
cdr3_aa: ASSPFGSEETQY

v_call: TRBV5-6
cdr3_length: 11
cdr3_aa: ASSRQGRAEAF

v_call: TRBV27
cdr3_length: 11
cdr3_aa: ASSWQRNSPLH

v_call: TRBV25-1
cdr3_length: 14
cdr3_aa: ASSPEGVGSGYGYT

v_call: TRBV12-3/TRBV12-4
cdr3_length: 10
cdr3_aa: ASSLDGVEQY

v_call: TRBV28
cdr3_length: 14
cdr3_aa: ASSLTSTKSNSPLH

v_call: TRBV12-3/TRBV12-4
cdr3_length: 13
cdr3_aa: ASSLYGGRAETQY

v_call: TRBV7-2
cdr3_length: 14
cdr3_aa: ASSLMLGRSGNTIY

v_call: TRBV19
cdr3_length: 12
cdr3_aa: ASSPDRNSYEQY

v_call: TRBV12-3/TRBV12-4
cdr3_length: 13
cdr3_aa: ASSMGSSYNSPLH

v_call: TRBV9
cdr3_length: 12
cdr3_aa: ASSPQRGTDTQY

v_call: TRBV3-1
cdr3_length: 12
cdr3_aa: ASLLTSEADTQY

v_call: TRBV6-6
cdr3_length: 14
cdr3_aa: ASSYSAGQGGTEAF

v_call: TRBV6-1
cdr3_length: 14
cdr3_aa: PSTYDPTGGKSPLH

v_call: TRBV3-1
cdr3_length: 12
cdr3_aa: ASSPRGLNEKLF

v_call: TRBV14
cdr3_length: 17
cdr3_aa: ASSPTRGTSGRGSDTQY

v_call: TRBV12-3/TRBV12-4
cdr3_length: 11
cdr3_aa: ASRRTGAGELF

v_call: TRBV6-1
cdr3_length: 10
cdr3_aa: ATYTTGGELF

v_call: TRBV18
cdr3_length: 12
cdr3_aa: ASSATGISYEQY

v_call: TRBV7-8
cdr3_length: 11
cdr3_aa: ASSKSDRDGYT

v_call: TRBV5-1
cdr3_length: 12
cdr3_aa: ASSLVVGDEKLF

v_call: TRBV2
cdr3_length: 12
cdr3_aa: ASTGGNSNQPQH

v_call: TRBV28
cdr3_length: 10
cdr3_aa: ASSSTDSPLH

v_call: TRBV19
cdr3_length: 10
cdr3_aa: AIKDRDTEAF

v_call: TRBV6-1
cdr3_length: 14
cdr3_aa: ASSDLAGAGTDTQY

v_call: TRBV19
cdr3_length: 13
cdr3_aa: ASSHATGGSTEAF

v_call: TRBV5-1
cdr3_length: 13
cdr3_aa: ASSLGSASYNEQF

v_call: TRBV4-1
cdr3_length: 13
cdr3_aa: ASSQVGTAFNEQF

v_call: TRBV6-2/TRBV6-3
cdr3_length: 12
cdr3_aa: ASSRRTGPDEQY

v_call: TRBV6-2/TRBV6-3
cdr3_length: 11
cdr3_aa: ASSYSESQPQH

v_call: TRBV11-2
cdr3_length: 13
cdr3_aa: ASSFGQGNIETQY

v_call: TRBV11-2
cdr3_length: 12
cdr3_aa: ASTSDLPPYEQY

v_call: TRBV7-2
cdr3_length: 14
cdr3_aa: ASSFIPSTGRNEQY

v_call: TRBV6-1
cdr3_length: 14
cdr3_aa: ASSVPRASGRNEQF

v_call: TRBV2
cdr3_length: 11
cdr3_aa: ASSDVLSKGAF

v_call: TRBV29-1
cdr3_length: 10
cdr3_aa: SVTGENTEAF

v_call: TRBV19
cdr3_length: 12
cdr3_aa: ASSPRDKNTEAF